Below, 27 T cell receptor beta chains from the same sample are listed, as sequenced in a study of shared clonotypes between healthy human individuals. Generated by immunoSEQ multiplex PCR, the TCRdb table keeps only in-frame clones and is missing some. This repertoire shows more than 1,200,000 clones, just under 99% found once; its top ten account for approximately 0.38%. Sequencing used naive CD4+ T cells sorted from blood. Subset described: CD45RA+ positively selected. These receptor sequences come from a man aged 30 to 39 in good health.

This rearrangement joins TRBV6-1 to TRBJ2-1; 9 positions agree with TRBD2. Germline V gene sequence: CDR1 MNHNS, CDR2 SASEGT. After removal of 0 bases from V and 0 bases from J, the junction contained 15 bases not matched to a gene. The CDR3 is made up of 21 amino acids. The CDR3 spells CASSEARWGLAGRSSYNEQFF. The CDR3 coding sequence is TGTGCCAGCAGTGAAGCGCGGTGGGGGCTAGCGGGAAGGAGCTCCTACAATGAGCAGTTCTTC.

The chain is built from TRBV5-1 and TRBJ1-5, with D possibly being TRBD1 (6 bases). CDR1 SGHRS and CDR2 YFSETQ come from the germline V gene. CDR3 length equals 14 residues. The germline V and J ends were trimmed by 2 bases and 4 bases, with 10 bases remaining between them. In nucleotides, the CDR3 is TGCGCCAGCAGCTTTGAGGGGGTGAATCAGCCCCAGCATTTT. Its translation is CASSFEGVNQPQHF.

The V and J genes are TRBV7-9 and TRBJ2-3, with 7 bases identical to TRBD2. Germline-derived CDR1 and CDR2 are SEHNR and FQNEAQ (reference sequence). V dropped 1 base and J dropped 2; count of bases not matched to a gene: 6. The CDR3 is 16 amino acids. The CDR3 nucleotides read TGTGCCAGCAGCTTAGTTCCTCTAGCGGTCACAGATACGCAGTATTTT. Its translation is CASSLVPLAVTDTQYF.

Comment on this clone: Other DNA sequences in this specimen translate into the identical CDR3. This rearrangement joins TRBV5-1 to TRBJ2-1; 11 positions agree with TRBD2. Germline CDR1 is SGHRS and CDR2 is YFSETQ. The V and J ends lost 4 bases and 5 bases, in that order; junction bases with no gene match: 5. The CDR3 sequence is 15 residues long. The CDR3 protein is CASSPGTSGHNEQFF. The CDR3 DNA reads TGCGCCAGCAGCCCCGGGACTAGCGGTCACAATGAGCAGTTCTTC.

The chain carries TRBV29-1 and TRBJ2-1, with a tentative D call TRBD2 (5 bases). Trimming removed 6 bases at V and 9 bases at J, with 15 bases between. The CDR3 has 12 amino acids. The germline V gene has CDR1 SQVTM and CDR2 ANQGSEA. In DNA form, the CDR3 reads TGCAGCGTACGGAGGTGGGCATTTGAGCAGTTCTTC. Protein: CSVRRWAFEQFF.

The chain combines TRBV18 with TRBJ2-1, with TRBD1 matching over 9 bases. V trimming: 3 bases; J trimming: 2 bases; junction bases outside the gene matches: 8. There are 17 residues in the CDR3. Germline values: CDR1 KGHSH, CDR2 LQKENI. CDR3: CASSPRDRTGAYNEQFF. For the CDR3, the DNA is TGTGCCAGCTCACCCCGAGACCGGACAGGGGCCTACAATGAGCAGTTCTTC.

The CDR3 here is CASSPLQVEISEQYF. The CDR3, as DNA: TGTGCCAGCAGCCCTCTGCAGGTGGAAATTTCCGAGCAGTACTTC. This chain uses TRBV7-2 with TRBJ2-7, with no clear D. Per germline, CDR1 SGHTA and CDR2 FQGNSA. The CDR3 is made up of 15 amino acids. The ends were cut back, 5 bases at V and 6 bases at J, with 20 bases in the middle.

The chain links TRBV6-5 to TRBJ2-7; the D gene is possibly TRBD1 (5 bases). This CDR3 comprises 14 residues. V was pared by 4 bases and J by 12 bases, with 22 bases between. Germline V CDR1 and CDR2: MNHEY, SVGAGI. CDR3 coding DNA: TGTGCCAGCAGTTCCAACCGGGTCCTGGGGCGCATGTACTTC. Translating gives CASSSNRVLGRMYF.

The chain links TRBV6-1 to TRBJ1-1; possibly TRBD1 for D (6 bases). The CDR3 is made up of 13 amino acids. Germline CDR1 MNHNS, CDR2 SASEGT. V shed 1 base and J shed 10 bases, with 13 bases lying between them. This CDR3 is CASSEGQALGAFF. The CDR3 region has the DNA TGTGCCAGCAGTGAAGGACAGGCCCTTGGAGCTTTCTTT.

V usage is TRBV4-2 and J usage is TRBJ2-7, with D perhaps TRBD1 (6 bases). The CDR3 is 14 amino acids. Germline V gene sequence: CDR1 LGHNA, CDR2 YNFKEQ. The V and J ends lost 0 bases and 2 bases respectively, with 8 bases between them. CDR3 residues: CASSQERDTYEQYF. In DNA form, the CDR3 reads TGTGCCAGCAGCCAAGAGAGGGACACCTACGAGCAGTACTTC.

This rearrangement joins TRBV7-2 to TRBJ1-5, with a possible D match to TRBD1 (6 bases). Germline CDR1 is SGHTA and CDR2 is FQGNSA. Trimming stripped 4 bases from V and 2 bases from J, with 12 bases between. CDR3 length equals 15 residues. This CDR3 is CASSWGGGGNQPQHF. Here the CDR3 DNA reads TGTGCCAGCAGCTGGGGAGGGGGGGGCAATCAGCCCCAGCATTTT.

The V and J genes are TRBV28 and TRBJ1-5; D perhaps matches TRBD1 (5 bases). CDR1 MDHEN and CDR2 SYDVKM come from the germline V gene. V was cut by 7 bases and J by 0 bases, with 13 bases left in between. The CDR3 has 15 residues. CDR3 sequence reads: CASISGGNSNQPQHF. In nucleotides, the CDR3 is TGTGCCAGCATTTCCGGGGGGAATAGCAATCAGCCCCAGCATTTT.

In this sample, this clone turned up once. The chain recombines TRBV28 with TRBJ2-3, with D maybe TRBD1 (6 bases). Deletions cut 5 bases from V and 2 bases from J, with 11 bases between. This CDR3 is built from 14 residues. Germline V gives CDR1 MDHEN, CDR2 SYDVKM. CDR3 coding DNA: TGTGCCAGCAGTGAACAGGGAAACACAGATACGCAGTATTTT. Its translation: CASSEQGNTDTQYF.

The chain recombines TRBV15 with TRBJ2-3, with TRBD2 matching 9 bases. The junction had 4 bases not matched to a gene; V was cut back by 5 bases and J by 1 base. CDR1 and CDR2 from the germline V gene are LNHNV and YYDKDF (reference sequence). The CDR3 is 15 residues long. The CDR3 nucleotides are TGTGCCACCAGCGCTCGACTAGCGGGCACAGATACGCAGTATTTT. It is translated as CATSARLAGTDTQYF.

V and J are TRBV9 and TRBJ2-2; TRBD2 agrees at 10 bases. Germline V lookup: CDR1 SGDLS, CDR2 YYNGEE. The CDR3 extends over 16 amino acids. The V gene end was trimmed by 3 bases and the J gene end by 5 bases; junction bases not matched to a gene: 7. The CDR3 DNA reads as TGTGCCAGCAGCGCGCAAGCGGGAGGGTATACCGGGGAGCTGTTTTTT. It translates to CASSAQAGGYTGELFF.

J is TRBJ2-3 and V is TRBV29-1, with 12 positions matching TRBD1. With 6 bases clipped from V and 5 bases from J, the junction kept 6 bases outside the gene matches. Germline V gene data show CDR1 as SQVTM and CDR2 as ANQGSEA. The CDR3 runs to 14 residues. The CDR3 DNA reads TGCAGCGTCCGGGACAGGGGGCTGAGAGATACGCAGTATTTT. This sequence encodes CSVRDRGLRDTQYF.

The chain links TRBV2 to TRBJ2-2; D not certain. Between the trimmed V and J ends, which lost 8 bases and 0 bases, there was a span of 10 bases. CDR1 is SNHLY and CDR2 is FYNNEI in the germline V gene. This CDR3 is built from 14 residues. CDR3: CASDGAANTGELFF. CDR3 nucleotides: TGTGCCAGCGATGGAGCCGCGAACACCGGGGAGCTGTTTTTT.

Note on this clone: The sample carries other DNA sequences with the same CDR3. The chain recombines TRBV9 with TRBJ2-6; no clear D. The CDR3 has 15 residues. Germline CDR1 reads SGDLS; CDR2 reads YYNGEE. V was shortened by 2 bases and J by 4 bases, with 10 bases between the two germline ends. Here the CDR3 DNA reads TGTGCCAGCAGCGTTGTGAGCTCCGGGGCCAACGTCCTGACTTTC. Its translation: CASSVVSSGANVLTF.

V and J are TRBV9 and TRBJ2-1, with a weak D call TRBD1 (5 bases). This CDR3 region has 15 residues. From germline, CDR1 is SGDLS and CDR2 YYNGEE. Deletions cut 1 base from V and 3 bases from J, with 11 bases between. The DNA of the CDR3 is TGTGCCAGCAGCGTAAGGGGAAGAAACTACAATGAGCAGTTCTTC. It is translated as CASSVRGRNYNEQFF.

CDR3 nucleotides: TGTGCCAGCAGCCACACTCCCGGGACTCCCTCCTACGAGCAGTACTTC. Residues: CASSHTPGTPSYEQYF. The chain combines TRBV14 with TRBJ2-7; tentative D call: TRBD2 (6 bases). The CDR3 contains 16 residues. Germline CDR1 reads SGHDN; CDR2 reads FVKESK. V was shortened by 3 bases and J by 0 bases, with 15 bases between the two germline ends. The entire variable domain, with the rest obtained from reference TRBV14 and TRBJ2-7, is as follows: EAGVTQFPSHSVIEKGQTVTLRCDPISGHDNLYWYRRVMGKEIKFLLHFVKESKQDESGMPNNRFLAERTGGTYSTLKVQPAELEDSGVYFCASSHTPGTPSYEQYFGPGTRLTVT.

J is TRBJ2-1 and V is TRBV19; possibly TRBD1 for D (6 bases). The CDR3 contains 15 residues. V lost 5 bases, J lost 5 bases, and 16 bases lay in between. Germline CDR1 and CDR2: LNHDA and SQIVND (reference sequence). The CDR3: CASSQGNWGHNEQFF. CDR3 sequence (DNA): TGTGCCAGTAGTCAGGGCAACTGGGGGCACAATGAGCAGTTCTTC.

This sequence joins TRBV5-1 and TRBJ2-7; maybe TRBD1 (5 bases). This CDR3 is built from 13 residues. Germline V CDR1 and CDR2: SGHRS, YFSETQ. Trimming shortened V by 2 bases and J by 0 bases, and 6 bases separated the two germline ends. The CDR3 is CASSLQVSYEQYF. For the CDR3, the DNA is TGCGCCAGCAGCTTACAGGTCTCCTACGAGCAGTACTTC.

DNA for the CDR3: TGTGCCAGCAGTATTCTCCCGGGACAGGGAGAAGCTTTCTTT. Translating gives CASSILPGQGEAFF. The rearrangement links TRBV6-5 to TRBJ1-1; 9 positions agree with TRBD1. The germline V gene encodes CDR1 MNHEY and CDR2 SVGAGI. This CDR3 has 14 residues. With 5 bases clipped from V and 8 bases from J, the junction kept 9 bases outside the gene matches.

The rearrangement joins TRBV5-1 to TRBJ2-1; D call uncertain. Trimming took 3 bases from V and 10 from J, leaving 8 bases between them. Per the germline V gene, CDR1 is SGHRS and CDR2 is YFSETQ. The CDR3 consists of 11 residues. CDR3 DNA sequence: TGCGCCAGCAGCTCCTTTAACGAGCAGTTCTTC. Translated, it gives CASSSFNEQFF. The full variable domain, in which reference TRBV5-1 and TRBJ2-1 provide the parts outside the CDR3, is KAGVTQTPRYLIKTRGQQVTLSCSPISGHRSVSWYQQTPGQGLQFLFEYFSETQRNKGNFPGRFSGRQFSNSRSEMNVSTLELGDSALYLCASSSFNEQFFGPGTRLTVL.

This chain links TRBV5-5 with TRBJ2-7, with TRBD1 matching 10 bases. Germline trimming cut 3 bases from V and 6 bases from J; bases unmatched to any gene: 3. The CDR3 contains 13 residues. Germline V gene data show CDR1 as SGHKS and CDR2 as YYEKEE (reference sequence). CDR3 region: CASSWDRGREQYF. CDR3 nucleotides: TGTGCCAGCAGCTGGGACAGGGGTCGCGAGCAGTACTTC.

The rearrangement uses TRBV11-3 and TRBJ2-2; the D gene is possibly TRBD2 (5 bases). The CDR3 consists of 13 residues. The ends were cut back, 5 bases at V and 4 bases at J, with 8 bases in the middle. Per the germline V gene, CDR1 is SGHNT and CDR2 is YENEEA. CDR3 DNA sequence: TGTGCCAGCAGCCGGGGAAGCACCGGGGAGCTGTTTTTT. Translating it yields CASSRGSTGELFF.

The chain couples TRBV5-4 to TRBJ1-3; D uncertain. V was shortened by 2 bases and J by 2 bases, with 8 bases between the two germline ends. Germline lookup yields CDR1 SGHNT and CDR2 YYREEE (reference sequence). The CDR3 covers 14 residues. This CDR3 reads CASSFVGTGNTIYF. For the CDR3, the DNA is TGTGCCAGCAGCTTCGTAGGGACTGGAAACACCATATATTTT.